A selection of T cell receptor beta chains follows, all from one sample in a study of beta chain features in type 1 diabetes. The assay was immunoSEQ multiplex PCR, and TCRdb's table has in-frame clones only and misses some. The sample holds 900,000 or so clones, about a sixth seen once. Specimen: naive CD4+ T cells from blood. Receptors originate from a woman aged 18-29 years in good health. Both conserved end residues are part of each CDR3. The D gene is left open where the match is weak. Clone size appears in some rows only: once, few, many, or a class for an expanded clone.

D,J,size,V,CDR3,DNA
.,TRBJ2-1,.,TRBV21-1,CASSKFRGRGNEQFF,TGTGCCAGCAGCAAATTTAGGGGTCGCGGCAATGAGCAGTTCTTC
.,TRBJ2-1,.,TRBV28,CASSSSGPLYNEQFF,TGTGCCAGCAGTTCGAGCGGGCCACTGTACAATGAGCAGTTCTTC
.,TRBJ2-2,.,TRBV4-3,CASSQETLIITGELFF,TGCGCCAGCAGCCAAGAGACCCTAATCATCACCGGGGAGCTGTTTTTT
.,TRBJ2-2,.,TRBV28,CATKGAGGNTGELFF,TGTGCCACCAAGGGGGCGGGAGGGAACACCGGGGAGCTGTTTTTT
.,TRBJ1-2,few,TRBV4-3,CASSQDAATNYGYTF,TGCGCCAGCAGCCAAGATGCGGCAACAAACTATGGCTACACCTTC
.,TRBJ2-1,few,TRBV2,CASSRDPYNEQFF,TGTGCCAGCAGTAGGGACCCCTACAATGAGCAGTTCTTC
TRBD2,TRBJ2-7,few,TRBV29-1,CSVGLAASYEQYF,TGCAGCGTGGGACTAGCCGCCTCCTACGAGCAGTACTTC
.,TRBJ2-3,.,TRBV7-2,CASSYTPSTDTQYF,TGTGCCAGCAGCTATACCCCAAGCACAGATACGCAGTATTTT
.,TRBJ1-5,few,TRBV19,CASTGTSGQPQHF,TGTGCCAGTACCGGGACGTCAGGTCAGCCCCAGCATTTT
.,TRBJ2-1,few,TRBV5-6,CASSLSINSRALNEQFF,TGTGCCAGCAGCTTGAGTATTAACTCCCGTGCCTTAAATGAGCAGTTCTTC
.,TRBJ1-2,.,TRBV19,CASSISGAVAYGYTF,TGTGCCAGTAGTATATCTGGGGCAGTTGCCTATGGCTACACCTTC
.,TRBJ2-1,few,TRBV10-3,CAISELGSPPRNEQFF,TGTGCCATCAGTGAGTTGGGGAGCCCCCCTAGGAATGAGCAGTTCTTC
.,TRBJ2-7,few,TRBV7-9,CASSWSSEQYF,TGTGCCAGCAGCTGGTCCTCCGAGCAGTACTTC
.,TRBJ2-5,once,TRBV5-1,CASSLGLFGQETQYF,TGCGCCAGCAGCTTGGGGCTCTTCGGGCAAGAGACCCAGTACTTC
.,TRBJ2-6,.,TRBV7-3,CASSSKRDPGANVLTF,TGTGCCAGCAGCTCAAAACGGGACCCCGGGGCCAACGTCCTGACTTTC
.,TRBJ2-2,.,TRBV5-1,CASSLGDWRNTGELFF,TGCGCCAGCAGCTTGGGTGACTGGAGGAACACCGGGGAGCTGTTTTTT
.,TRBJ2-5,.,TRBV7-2,CASSSSSQETQYF,TGTGCCAGCAGCTCCTCCTCCCAAGAGACCCAGTACTTC
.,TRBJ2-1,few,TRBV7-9,CASSLTRVADNEQFF,TGTGCCAGCAGCCTTACCCGAGTTGCGGACAATGAGCAGTTCTTC
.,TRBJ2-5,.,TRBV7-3,CASSLTGLGETQYF,TGTGCCAGCAGCTTAACGGGCCTGGGGGAGACCCAGTACTTC
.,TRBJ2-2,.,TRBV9,CASSVVAGGELFF,TGTGCCAGCAGCGTAGTGGCGGGCGGGGAGCTGTTTTTT
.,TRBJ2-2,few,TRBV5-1,CASSWGGVSNTGELFF,TGCGCCAGCAGCTGGGGCGGGGTGTCGAACACCGGGGAGCTGTTTTTT
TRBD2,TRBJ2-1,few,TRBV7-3,CASSLGTSINEQFF,TGTGCCAGCAGCTTAGGGACTAGCATCAATGAGCAGTTCTTC
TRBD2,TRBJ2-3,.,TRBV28,CASKREGSGRNTQYF,TGTGCCAGCAAAAGAGAGGGGAGCGGGAGGAATACGCAGTATTTT
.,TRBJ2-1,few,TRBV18,CASSGTGTNVQFF,TGTGCCAGCTCAGGCACCGGGACCAACGTGCAGTTCTTC
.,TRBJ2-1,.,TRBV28,CASSFEDRPYNEQFF,TGTGCCAGCAGTTTCGAGGACAGACCCTACAATGAGCAGTTCTTC
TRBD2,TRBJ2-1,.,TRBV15,CATSRGGLALRHNEQFF,TGTGCCACCAGCAGAGGGGGACTAGCGCTCCGACACAATGAGCAGTTCTTC
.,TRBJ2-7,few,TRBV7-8,CASSPDRRGEQYF,TGTGCCAGCAGCCCAGATCGAAGGGGGGAGCAGTACTTC
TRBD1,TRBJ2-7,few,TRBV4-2,CASSQVTGDPSSYEQYF,TGTGCCAGCAGCCAGGTTACAGGGGACCCGAGCTCCTACGAGCAGTACTTC
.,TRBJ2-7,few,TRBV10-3,CAISTKPTGTSASYEQYF,TGTGCCATCAGTACAAAACCGACAGGAACCTCAGCCTCCTACGAGCAGTACTTC
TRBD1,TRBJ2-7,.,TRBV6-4,CATWTGENYEQYF,TGTGCCACCTGGACAGGGGAGAACTACGAGCAGTACTTC
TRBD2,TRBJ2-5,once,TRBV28,CASSWLAGRFQETQYF,TGTGCCAGCAGTTGGCTAGCGGGACGTTTCCAAGAGACCCAGTACTTC
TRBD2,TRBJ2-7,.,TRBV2,CASSDPGTRPYEQYF,TGTGCCAGCAGTGATCCCGGGACTAGACCCTACGAGCAGTACTTC
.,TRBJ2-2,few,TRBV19,CASAPRTGELFF,TGTGCCAGCGCCCCTCGGACCGGGGAGCTGTTTTTT
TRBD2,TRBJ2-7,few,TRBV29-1,CSVDGLAGPYEQYF,TGCAGCGTTGATGGGCTAGCGGGACCCTACGAGCAGTACTTC
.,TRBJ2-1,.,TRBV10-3,CAIKNAVVGQNYNEQFF,TGTGCCATCAAGAATGCAGTTGTGGGGCAAAACTACAATGAGCAGTTCTTC
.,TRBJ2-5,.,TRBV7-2,CASSRLGSHQETQYF,TGTGCCAGCAGCAGACTAGGTAGTCACCAAGAGACCCAGTACTTC
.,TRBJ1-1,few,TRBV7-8,CASSLESWAGEAFF,TGTGCCAGCAGCTTAGAAAGTTGGGCAGGAGAAGCTTTCTTT
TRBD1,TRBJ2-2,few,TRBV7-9,CASSPRSSEGAHSTGELFF,TGTGCCAGCAGCCCAAGGTCCTCTGAGGGGGCGCACAGCACCGGGGAGCTGTTTTTT
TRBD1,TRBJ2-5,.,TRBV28,CASSQLQGGETQYF,TGTGCCAGCAGTCAATTACAGGGGGGAGAGACCCAGTACTTC
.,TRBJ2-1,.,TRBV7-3,CASSLLSRPNEQFF,TGTGCCAGCAGCTTATTGTCTAGACCCAATGAGCAGTTCTTC
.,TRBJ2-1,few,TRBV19,CASSRFRDNEQFF,TGTGCCAGTAGTAGGTTCCGGGACAATGAGCAGTTCTTC
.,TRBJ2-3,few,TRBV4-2,CASSPAGREDGTDTQYF,TGTGCCAGCAGCCCAGCGGGTAGGGAGGACGGCACAGATACGCAGTATTTT
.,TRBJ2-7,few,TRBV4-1,CASSQDADYEQYF,TGCGCCAGCAGCCAAGATGCAGACTACGAGCAGTACTTC
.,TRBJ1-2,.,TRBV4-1,CASSQNSYGYTF,TGCGCCAGCAGCCAGAACAGCTATGGCTACACCTTC
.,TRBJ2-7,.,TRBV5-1,CASSLGGYEQYF,TGCGCCAGCAGCTTGGGGGGCTACGAGCAGTACTTC
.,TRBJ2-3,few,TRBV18,CASSPYVQGPGTDTQYF,TGTGCCAGCTCACCCTACGTCCAGGGACCGGGCACAGATACGCAGTATTTT
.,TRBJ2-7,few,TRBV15,CATSRDLPNRGGEQYF,TGTGCCACCAGCAGAGATCTACCGAACCGGGGAGGCGAGCAGTACTTC
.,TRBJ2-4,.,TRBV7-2,CASSLAGWQDIQYF,TGTGCCAGCAGCTTAGCCGGCTGGCAGGACATTCAGTACTTC
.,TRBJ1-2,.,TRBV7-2,CASLQWQGREGYTF,TGTGCCAGCCTTCAGTGGCAAGGGAGGGAGGGCTACACCTTC
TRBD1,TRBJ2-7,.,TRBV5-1,CASSKDRGEQYF,TGCGCCAGCAGCAAGGACAGGGGGGAGCAGTACTTC
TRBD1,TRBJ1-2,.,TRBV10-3,CAISAQGAGYGYTF,TGTGCCATCAGCGCACAGGGGGCGGGGTATGGCTACACCTTC
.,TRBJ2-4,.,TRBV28,CASLDAGTPPKYF,TGTGCCAGCCTGGACGCCGGGACTCCTCCTAAGTACTTC
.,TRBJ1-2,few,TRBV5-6,CASSLANLRGYTF,TGTGCCAGCAGCTTGGCCAATTTGCGGGGCTACACCTTC
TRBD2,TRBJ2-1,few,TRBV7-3,CASSLGLAEFNEQFF,TGTGCCAGCAGCTTAGGCCTAGCGGAGTTCAATGAGCAGTTCTTC
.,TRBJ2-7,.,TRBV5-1,CASSSEGRALNEQYF,TGCGCCAGCAGCTCGGAGGGAAGAGCTTTAAACGAGCAGTACTTC
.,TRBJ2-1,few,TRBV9,CASSVDWYPDKYNEQFF,TGTGCCAGCAGCGTAGACTGGTATCCGGATAAATACAATGAGCAGTTCTTC
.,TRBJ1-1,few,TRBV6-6,CASSPTGGGGTEAFF,TGTGCCAGCAGCCCCACCGGAGGGGGAGGCACTGAAGCTTTCTTT
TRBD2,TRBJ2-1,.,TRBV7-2,CASSLAGTSWDEQFF,TGTGCCAGCAGCTTAGCAGGGACTAGTTGGGATGAGCAGTTCTTC